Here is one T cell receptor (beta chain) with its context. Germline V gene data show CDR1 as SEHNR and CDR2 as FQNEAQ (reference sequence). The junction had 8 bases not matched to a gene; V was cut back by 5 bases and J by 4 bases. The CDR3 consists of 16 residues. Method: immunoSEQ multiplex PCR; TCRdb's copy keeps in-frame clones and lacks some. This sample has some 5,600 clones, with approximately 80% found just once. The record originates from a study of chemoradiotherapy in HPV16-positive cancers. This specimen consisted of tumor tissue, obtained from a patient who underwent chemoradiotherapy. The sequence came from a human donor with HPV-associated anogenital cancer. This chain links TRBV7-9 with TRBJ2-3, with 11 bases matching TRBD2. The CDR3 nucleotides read TGTGCCAGCAGCATTTCTAGCGGGGGGTTGTCAGATACGCAGTATTTT. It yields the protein CASSISSGGLSDTQYF.